Described below is a single T cell receptor beta chain sequence and its context. The data originate from a study of blood T cell repertoires in COVID-19. Study-wide context: The origin of the acute and convalescent COVID-19 samples was the United States, Italy and Spain.

The ends were cut back, 5 bases at V and 6 bases at J, with 14 bases in the middle. Germline V lookup: CDR1 SGHVS, CDR2 FQNEAQ. The CDR3 runs 14 residues. Libraries were prepared by immunoSEQ multiplex PCR; TCRdb keeps only in-frame clonotypes and omits some of them. The table records 70,000 to 85,000 clones, roughly 90% of them present only once. V gene TRBV7-8 combines with J gene TRBJ1-5; D perhaps matches TRBD1 (6 bases). Source material: peripheral blood. This clonotype was obtained from a human donor in a cohort sampled during active COVID-19. This CDR3 reads CASSPNSGVQPQHF. Written as DNA, the CDR3 is TGTGCCAGCAGCCCAAACTCAGGGGTTCAGCCCCAGCATTTT.